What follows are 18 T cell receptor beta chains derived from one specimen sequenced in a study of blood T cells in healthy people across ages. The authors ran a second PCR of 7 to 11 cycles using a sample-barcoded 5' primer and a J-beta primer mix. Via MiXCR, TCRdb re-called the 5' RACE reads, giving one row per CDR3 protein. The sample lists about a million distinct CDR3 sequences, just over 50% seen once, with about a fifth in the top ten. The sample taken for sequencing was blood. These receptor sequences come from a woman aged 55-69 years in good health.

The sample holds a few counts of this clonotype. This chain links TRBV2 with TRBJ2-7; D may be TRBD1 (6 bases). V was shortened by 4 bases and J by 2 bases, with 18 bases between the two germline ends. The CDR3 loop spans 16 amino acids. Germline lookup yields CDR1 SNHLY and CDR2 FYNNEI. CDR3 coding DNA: TGTGCCAGCAGTGGCTTACAGGGACGAGGAGCCTACGAGCAGTACTTC. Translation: CASSGLQGRGAYEQYF. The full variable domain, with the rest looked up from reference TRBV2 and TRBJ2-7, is EPEVTQTPSHQVTQMGQEVILRCVPISNHLYFYWYRQILGQKVEFLVSFYNNEISEKSEIFDDQFSVERPDGSNFTLKIRSTKLEDSAMYFCASSGLQGRGAYEQYFGPGTRLTVT.

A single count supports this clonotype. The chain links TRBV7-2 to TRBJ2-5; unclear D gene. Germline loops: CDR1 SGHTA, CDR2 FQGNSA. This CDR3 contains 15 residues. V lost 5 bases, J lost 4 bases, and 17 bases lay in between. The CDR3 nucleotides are TGTGCCAGCAGCCCGAAACCTAGTTGGGGAGAGACCCAGTACTTC. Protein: CASSPKPSWGETQYF.

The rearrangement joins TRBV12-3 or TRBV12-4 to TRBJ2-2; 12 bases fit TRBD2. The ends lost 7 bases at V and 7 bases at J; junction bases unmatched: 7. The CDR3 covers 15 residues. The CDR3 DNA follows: TGTGCCAGCAAGACTAGCGGGAGTGGGAACGGGGAGCTGTTTTTT. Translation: CASKTSGSGNGELFF.

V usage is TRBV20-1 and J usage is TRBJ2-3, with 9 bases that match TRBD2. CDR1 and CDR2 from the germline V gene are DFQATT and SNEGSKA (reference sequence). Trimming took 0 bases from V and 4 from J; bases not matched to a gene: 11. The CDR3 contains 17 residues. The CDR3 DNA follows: TGCAGTGCTAGAGACCTACGATTAGCGGGAGATGCAGATACGCAGTATTTT. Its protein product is CSARDLRLAGDADTQYF.

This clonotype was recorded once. The CDR3: CSATSGGVGRGGGEQFF. DNA of the CDR3: TGCAGTGCCACTAGTGGGGGTGTGGGGAGAGGAGGGGGTGAGCAGTTCTTC. This chain links TRBV20-1 with TRBJ2-1; D may be TRBD1 or TRBD2 (6 bases each). From germline, CDR1 is DFQATT and CDR2 SNEGSKA (reference sequence). Trimming pared 6 bases from V and 9 bases from J, leaving 30 bases between. This CDR3 has 17 residues.

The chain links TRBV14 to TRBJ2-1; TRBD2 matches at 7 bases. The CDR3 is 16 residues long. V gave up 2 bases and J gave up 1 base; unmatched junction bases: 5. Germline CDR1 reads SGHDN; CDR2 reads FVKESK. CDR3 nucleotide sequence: TGTGCCAGCAGCCAAAGATGGGGGGGATCCTACAATGAGCAGTTCTTC. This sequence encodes CASSQRWGGSYNEQFF.

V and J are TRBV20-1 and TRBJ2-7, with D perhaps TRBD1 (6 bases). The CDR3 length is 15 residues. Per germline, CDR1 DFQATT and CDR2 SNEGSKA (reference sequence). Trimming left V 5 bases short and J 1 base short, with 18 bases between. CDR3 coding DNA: TGCAGTGCTGGATCATTGGGGCAGGGGTCCTACGAGCAGTACTTC. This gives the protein CSAGSLGQGSYEQYF.

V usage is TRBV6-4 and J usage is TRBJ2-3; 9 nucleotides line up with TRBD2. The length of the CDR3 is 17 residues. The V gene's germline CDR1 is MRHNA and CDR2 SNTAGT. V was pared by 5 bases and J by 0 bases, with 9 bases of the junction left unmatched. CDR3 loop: CASSRVPSGASTDTQYF. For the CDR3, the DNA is TGTGCCAGCAGTAGAGTGCCTAGCGGGGCTAGCACAGATACGCAGTATTTT.

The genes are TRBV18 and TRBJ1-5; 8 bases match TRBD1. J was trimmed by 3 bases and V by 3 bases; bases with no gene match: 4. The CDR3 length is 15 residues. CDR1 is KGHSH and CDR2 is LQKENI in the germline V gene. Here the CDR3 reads CASSPDRVVNQPQHF. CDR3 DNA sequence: TGTGCCAGCTCACCGGACAGGGTCGTCAATCAGCCCCAGCATTTT.

The CDR3 DNA follows: TGTGCCAGCAGCTTATTGCGGGAGAACAATGAGCAGTTCTTC. This translates into CASSLLRENNEQFF. V and J are TRBV7-2 and TRBJ2-1; 7 nucleotides match TRBD2. Germline V lookup: CDR1 SGHTA, CDR2 FQGNSA. V was clipped by 2 bases and J by 5 bases; unmatched bases: 3. CDR3 size: 14 residues.

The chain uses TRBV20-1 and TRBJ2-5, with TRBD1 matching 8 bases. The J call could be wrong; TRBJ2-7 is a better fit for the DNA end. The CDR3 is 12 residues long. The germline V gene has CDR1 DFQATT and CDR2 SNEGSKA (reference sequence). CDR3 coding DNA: TGCAGTGCCCGAGACAGGGGCCACGAGCAGTACTTC. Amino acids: CSARDRGHEQYF.

For the CDR3, the DNA is TGTGCCAGCAGCTTAGCAGGGGGGGCCGGTGAGCAGTACTTC. This sequence encodes CASSLAGGAGEQYF. The chain is built from TRBV7-9 and TRBJ2-7; a weak D match, TRBD2 (7 bases). Germline V gives CDR1 SEHNR, CDR2 FQNEAQ (reference sequence). The CDR3 spans 14 residues. Trimming stripped 0 bases from V and 7 bases from J, with 13 bases between. Looking up the rest from reference TRBV7-9 and TRBJ2-7 gives the full variable domain: DTGVSQNPRHKITKRGQNVTFRCDPISEHNRLYWYRQTLGQGPEFLTYFQNEAQLEKSRLLSDRFSAERPKGSFSTLEIQRTEQGDSAMYLCASSLAGGAGEQYFGPGTRLTVT.

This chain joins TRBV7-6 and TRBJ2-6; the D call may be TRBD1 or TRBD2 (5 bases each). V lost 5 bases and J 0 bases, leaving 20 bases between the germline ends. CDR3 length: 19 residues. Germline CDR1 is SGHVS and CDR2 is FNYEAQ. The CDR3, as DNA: TGTGCCAGCAGCCCCAGAGTGGGGGTCAGGGACTCTGGGGCCAACGTCCTGACTTTC. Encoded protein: CASSPRVGVRDSGANVLTF.

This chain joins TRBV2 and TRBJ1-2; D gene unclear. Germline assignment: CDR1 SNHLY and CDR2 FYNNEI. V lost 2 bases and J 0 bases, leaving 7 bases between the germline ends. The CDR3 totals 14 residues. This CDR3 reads CASSETASNYGYTF. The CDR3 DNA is TGTGCCAGCAGTGAAACAGCCTCTAACTATGGCTACACCTTC.

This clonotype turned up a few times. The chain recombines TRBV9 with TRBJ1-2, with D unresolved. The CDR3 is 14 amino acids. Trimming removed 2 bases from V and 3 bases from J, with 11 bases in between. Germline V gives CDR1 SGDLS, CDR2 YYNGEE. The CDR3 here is CASSVGRSDYGYTF. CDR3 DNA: TGTGCCAGCAGCGTCGGTAGATCTGACTATGGCTACACCTTC.

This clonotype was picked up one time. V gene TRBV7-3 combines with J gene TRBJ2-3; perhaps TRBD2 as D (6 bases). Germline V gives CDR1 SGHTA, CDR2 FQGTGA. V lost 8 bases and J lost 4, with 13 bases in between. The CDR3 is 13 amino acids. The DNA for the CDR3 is TGTGCCAGCGGGAGGAGGGGCGCAGATACGCAGTATTTT. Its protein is CASGRRGADTQYF.

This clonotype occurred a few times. The DNA for the CDR3 is TGTGCCAGCAGTTTTGGACTAGCGGGAGGGCCGGAGACCCAGTACTTC. Amino acids: CASSFGLAGGPETQYF. The gene calls are TRBV12-3 or TRBV12-4 and TRBJ2-5; 15 nucleotides align to TRBD2. V trimming: 3 bases; J trimming: 5 bases; junction bases outside the gene matches: 4. The CDR3 loop spans 16 amino acids.

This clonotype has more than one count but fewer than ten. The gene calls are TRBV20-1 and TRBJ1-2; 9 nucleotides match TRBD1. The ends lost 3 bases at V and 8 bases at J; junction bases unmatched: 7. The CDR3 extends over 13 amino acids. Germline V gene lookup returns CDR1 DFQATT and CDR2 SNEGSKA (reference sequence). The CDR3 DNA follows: TGCAGTGCTAGTCGACAGGGGGGGAGAGGCTACACCTTC. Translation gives CSASRQGGRGYTF.